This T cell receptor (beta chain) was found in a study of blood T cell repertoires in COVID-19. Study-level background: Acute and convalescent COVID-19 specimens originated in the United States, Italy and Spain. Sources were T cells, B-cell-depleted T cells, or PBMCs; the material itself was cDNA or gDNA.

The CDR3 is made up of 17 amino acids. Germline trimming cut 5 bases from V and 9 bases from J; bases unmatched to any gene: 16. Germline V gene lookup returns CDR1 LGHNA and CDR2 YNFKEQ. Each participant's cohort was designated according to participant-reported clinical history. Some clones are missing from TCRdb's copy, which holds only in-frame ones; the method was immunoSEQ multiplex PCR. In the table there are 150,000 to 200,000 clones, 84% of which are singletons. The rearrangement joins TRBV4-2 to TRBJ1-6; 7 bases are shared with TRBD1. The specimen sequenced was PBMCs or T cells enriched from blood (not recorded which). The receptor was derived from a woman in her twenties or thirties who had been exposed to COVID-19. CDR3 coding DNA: TGTGCCAGCAGCACCGGGGGACAGCTTCGATTTAGTTCACCCCTCCACTTT. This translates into CASSTGGQLRFSSPLHF.